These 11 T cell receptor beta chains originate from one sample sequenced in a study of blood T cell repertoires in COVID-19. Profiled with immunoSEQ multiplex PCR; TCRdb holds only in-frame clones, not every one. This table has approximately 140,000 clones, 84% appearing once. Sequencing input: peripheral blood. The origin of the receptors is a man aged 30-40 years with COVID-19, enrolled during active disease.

The CDR3 nucleotides read TGTGCCAGCAGCCACGGGACAGGGGGGAGGGCTTTCTTT. It specifies CASSHGTGGRAFF. The gene calls are TRBV11-2 and TRBJ1-1, with 11 nucleotides matching TRBD1. Looked up from germline, CDR1 is SGHAT and CDR2 is FQNNGV. This CDR3 comprises 13 residues. The J segment lost 11 bases and the V segment lost 5 bases, leaving 7 bases of the junction unmatched.

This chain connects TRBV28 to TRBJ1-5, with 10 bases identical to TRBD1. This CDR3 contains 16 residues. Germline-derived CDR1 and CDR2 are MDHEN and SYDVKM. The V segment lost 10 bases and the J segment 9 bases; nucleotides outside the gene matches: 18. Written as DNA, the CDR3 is TGTGCCACCTGGGGAAACCGGGACAGGGACAGGGGGCCCCAGCATTTT. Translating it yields CATWGNRDRDRGPQHF.

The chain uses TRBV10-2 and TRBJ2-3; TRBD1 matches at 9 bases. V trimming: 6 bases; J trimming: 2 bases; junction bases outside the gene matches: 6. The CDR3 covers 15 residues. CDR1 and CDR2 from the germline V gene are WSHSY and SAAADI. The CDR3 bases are TGCGCCAGCAGCCCAGGGACAGGGTTCACAGATACGCAGTATTTT. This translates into CASSPGTGFTDTQYF.

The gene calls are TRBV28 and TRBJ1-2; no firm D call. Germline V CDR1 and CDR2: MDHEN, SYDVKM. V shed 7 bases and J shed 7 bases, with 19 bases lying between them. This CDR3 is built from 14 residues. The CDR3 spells CASNPTRIGGGYTF. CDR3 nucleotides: TGTGCCAGCAATCCGACACGGATTGGTGGTGGCTACACCTTC.

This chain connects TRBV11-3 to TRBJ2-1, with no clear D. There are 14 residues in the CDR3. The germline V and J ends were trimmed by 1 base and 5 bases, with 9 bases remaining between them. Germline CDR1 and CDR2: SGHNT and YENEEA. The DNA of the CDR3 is TGTGCCAGCAGCTTAGTTGCTACAGACAATGAGCAGTTCTTC. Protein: CASSLVATDNEQFF. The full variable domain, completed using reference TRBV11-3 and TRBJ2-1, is EAGVVQSPRYKIIEKKQPVAFWCNPISGHNTLYWYLQNLGQGPELLIRYENEEAVDDSQLPKDRFSAERLKGVDSTLKIQPAELGDSAVYLCASSLVATDNEQFFGPGTRLTVL.

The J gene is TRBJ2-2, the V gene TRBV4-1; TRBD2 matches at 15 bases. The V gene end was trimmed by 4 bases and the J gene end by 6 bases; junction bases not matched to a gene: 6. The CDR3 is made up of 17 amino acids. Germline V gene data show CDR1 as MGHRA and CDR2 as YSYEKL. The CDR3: CASSPLGLAGGAGELFF. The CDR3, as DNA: TGCGCCAGCAGCCCATTGGGACTAGCGGGAGGTGCCGGGGAGCTGTTTTTT.

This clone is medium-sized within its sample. This CDR3 reads CASSQVSEGAGEKLFF. The CDR3 bases are TGTGCCAGCAGCCAAGTTTCGGAGGGGGCAGGTGAAAAACTGTTTTTT. V usage is TRBV3-1 (or the pseudogene TRBV3-2) and J usage is TRBJ1-4, with 7 bases aligning to TRBD1. Germline V gene data show CDR1 as LGHDT and CDR2 as YNNKEL (reference sequence). This CDR3 is 16 amino acids long. J was trimmed by 7 bases and V by 1 base; bases with no gene match: 9.

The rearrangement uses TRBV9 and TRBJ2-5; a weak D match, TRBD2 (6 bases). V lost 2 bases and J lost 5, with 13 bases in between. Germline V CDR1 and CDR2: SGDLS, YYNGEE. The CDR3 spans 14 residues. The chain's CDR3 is CASSVQGGLETQYF. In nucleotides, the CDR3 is TGTGCCAGCAGCGTTCAAGGAGGGTTGGAGACCCAGTACTTC.

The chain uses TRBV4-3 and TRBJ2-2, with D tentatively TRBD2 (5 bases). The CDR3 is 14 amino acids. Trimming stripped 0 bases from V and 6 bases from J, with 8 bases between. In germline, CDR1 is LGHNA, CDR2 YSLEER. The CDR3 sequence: CASSQDNGAGELFF. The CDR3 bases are TGCGCCAGCAGCCAAGATAACGGGGCCGGGGAGCTGTTTTTT.

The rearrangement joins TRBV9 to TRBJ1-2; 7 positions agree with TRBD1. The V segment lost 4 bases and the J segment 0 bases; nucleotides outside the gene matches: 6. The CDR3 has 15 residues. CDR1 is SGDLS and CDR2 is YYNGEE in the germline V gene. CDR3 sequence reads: CASSPGDSTNYGYTF. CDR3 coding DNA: TGTGCCAGCAGCCCTGGGGACAGTACTAACTATGGCTACACCTTC.

As DNA, the CDR3 is TGTGCCAGCGTGAATAGCCGAGAGAGAGGCTACACCTTC. Translation: CASVNSRERGYTF. The rearrangement uses TRBV12-3 or TRBV12-4 and TRBJ1-2, with D hard to call. The CDR3 is 13 residues long. V gave up 8 bases and J gave up 8 bases, with 18 bases separating them.